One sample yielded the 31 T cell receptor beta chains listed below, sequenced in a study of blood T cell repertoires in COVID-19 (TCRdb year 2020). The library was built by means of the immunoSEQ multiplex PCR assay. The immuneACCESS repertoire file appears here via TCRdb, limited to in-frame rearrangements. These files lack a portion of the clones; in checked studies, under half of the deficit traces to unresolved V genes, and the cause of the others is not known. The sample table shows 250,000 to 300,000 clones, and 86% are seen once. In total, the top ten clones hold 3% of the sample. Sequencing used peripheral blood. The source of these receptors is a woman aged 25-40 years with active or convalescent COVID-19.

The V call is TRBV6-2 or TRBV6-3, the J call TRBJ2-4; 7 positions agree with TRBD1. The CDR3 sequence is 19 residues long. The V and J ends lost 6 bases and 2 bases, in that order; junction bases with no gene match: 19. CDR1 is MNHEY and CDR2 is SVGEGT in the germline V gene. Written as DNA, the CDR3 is TGTGCCAGCAGCCCCCCCCTTCTGACAGGGAGAGGGACCAAAAACATTCAGTACTTC. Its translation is CASSPPLLTGRGTKNIQYF.

The CDR3, as DNA: TGTGCCAGCAGGGAGGCCTCTAGCACAGATACGCAGTATTTT. As protein: CASREASSTDTQYF. The rearrangement joins TRBV6-5 to TRBJ2-3, with a weak D call TRBD2 (5 bases). Germline lookup yields CDR1 MNHEY and CDR2 SVGAGI. Trimming took off 6 bases at V and 0 bases at J, with 10 bases between the two ends. The CDR3 sequence is 14 residues long.

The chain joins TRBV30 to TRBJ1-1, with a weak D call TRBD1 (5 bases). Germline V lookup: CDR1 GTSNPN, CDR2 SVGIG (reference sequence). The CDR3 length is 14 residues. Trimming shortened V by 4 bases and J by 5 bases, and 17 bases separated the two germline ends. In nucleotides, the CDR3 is TGTGCCTGGAATCCTTTGGGGGGTGGAACTGAAGCTTTCTTT. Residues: CAWNPLGGGTEAFF.

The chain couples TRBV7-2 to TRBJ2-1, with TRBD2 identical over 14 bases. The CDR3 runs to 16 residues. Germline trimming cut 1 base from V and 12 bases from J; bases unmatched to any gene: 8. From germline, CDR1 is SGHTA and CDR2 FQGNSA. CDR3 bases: TGTGCCAGCAGCTTAGGGACTAGCGGGGGGCCCCGGGGGCAGTTCTTC. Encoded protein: CASSLGTSGGPRGQFF.

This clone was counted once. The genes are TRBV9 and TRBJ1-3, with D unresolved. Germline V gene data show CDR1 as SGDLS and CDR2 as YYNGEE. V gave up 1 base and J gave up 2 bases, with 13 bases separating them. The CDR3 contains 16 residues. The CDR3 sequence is CASSVLRPSPGNTIYF. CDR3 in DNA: TGTGCCAGCAGCGTACTCAGGCCTTCACCTGGAAACACCATATATTTT.

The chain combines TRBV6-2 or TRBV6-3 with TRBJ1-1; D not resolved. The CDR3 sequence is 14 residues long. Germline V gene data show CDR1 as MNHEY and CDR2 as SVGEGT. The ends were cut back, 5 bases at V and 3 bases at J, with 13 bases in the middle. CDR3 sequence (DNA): TGTGCCAGCAGTCTACCCCCCGGGGACACTGAAGCTTTCTTT. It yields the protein CASSLPPGDTEAFF.

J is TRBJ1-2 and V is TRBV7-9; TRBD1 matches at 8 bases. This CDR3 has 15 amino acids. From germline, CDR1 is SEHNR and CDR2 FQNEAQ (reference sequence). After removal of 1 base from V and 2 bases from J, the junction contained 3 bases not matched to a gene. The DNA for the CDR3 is TGTGCCAGCAGCTTAGGGACAGGGAAAAACTATGGCTACACCTTC. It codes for CASSLGTGKNYGYTF.

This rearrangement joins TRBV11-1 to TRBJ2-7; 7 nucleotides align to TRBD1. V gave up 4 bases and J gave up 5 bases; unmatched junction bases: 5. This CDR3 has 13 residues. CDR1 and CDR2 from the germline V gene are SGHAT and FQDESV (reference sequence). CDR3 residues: CASSSDRAHEQYF. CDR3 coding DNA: TGTGCCAGCAGCTCCGACAGGGCGCACGAGCAGTACTTC.

As DNA, the CDR3 is TGTGCCAGCAGCGTAGGAGGTAGTGGGGATACGCAGTATTTT. Translated: CASSVGGSGDTQYF. The chain recombines TRBV9 with TRBJ2-3, with D unclear. The CDR3 is 14 amino acids. Looked up from germline, CDR1 is SGDLS and CDR2 is YYNGEE. V lost 0 bases and J 6 bases, leaving 11 bases between the germline ends.

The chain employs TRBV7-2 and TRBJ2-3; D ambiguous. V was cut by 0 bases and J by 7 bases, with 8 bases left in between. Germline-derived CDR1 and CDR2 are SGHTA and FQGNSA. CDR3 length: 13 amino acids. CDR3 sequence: CASSLALPYTQYF. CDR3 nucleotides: TGTGCCAGCAGCTTAGCTCTTCCCTATACGCAGTATTTT.

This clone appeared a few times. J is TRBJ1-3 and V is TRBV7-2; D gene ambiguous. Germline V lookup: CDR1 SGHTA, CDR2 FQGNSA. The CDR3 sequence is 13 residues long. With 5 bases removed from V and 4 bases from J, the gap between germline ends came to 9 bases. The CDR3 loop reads CASSPQRGNTIYF. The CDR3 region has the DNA TGTGCCAGCAGCCCCCAGAGGGGAAACACCATATATTTT.

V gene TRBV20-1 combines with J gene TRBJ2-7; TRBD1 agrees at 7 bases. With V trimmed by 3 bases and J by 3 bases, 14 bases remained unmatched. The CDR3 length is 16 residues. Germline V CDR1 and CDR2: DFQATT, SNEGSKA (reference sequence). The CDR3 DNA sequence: TGCAGTGCTAGTTTTCCACAGGGGCTGCTTGACTACGAGCAGTACTTC. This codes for CSASFPQGLLDYEQYF.

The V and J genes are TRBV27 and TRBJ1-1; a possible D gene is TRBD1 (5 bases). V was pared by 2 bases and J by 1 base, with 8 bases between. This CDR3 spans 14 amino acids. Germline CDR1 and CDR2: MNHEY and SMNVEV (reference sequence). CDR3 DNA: TGTGCCAGCAGTTTAAGGGGCTCGAACACTGAAGCTTTCTTT. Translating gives CASSLRGSNTEAFF.

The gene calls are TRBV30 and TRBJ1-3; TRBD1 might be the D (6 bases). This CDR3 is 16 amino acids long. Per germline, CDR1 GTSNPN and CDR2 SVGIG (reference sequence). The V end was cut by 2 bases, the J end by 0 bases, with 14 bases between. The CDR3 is CAWSRYRAYSGNTIYF. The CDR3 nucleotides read TGTGCCTGGAGTAGGTACAGGGCCTACTCTGGAAACACCATATATTTT.

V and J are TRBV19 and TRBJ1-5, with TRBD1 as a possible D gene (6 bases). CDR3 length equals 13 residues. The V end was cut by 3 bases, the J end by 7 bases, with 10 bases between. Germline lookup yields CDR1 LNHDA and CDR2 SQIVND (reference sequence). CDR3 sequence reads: CASSIGTKQPQHF. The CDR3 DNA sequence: TGTGCCAGTAGTATTGGGACAAAACAGCCCCAGCATTTT. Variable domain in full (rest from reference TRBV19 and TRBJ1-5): DGGITQSPKYLFRKEGQNVTLSCEQNLNHDAMYWYRQDPGQGLRLIYYSQIVNDFQKGDIAEGYSVSREKKESFPLTVTSAQKNPTAFYLCASSIGTKQPQHFGDGTRLSIL.

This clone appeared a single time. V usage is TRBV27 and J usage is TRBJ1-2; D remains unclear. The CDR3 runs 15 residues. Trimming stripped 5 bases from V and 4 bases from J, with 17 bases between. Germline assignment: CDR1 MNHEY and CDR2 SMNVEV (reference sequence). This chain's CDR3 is CASSPDAVSRYGYTF. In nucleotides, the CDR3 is TGTGCCAGCAGTCCAGATGCGGTCTCCCGCTATGGCTACACCTTC.

Here the CDR3 DNA reads TGTGCCTGGTCCCGAGGGGGGGGACAGCCCCAGCATTTT. Its protein is CAWSRGGGQPQHF. This chain connects TRBV30 to TRBJ1-5; D might be TRBD1 (6 bases). Germline CDR1 reads GTSNPN; CDR2 reads SVGIG (reference sequence). This CDR3 comprises 13 residues. Trimming stripped 5 bases from V and 7 bases from J, with 15 bases between.

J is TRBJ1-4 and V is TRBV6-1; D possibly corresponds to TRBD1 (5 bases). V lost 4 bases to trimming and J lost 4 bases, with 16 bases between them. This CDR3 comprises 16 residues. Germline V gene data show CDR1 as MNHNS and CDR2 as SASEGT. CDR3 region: CASSVLSGANNEKLFF. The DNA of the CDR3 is TGTGCCAGCAGTGTTTTAAGTGGGGCGAATAATGAAAAACTGTTTTTT.

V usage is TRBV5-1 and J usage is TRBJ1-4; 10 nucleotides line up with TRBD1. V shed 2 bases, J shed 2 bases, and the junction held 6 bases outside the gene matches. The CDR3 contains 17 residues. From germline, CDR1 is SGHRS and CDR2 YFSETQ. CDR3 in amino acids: CASSFGTGVSTNEKLFF. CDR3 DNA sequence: TGCGCCAGCAGCTTCGGGACAGGGGTTTCGACTAATGAAAAACTGTTTTTT.

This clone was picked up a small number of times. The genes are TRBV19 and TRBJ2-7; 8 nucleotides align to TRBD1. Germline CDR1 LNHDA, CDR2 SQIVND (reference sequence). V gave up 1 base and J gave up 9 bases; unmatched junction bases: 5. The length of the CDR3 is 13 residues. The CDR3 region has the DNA TGTGCCAGTAGTATAGGGGACAGGCCACCGCAGTACTTC. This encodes CASSIGDRPPQYF.

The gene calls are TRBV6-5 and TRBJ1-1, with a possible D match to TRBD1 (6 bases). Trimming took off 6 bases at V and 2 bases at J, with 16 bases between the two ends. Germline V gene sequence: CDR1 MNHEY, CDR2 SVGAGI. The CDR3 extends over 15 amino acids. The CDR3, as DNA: TGTGCCAGCAGCCGACTCTCAGGGGAAAACACTGAAGCTTTCTTT. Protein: CASSRLSGENTEAFF.

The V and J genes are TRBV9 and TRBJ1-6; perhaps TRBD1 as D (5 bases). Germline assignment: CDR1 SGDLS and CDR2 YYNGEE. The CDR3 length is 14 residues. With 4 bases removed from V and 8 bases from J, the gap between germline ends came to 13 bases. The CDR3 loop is CASSTRGGDSPLHF. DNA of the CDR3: TGTGCCAGCAGCACCCGGGGAGGGGATTCACCCCTCCACTTT.

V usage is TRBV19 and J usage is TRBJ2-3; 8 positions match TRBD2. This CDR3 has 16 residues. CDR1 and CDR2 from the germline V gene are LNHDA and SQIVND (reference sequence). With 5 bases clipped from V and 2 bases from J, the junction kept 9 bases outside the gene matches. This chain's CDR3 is CASSPNGGALTDTQYF. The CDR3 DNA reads TGTGCCAGTAGTCCGAACGGGGGGGCCCTCACAGATACGCAGTATTTT.

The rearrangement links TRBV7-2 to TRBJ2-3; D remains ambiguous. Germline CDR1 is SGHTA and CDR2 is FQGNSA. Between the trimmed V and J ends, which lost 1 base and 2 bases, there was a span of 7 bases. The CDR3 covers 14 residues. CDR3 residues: CASSLVRYTDTQYF. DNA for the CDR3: TGTGCCAGCAGCTTAGTGCGGTACACAGATACGCAGTATTTT.

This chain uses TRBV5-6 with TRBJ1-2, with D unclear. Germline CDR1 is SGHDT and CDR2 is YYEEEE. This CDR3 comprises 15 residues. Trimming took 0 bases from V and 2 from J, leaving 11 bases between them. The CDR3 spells CASSLAPEGNYGYTF. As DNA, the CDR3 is TGTGCCAGCAGCTTGGCCCCCGAGGGAAACTATGGCTACACCTTC.

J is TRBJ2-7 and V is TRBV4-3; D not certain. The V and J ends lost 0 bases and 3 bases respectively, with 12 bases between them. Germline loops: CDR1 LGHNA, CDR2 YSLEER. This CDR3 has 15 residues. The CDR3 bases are TGCGCCAGCAGCCAAGATAGATCACAGCACTACGAGCAGTACTTC. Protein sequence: CASSQDRSQHYEQYF.

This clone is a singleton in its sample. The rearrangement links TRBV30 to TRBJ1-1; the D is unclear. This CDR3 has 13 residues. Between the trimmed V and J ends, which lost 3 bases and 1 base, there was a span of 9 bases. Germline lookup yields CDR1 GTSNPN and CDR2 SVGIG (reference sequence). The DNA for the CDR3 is TGTGCCTGGAGGGGAGCCCCGAACACTGAAGCTTTCTTT. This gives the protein CAWRGAPNTEAFF.

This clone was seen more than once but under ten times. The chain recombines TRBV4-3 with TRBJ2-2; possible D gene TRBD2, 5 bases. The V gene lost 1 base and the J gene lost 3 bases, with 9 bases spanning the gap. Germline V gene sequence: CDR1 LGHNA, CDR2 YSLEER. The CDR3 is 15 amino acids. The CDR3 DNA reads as TGCGCCAGCAGCCAAGTTGGCGGGTACACCGGGGAGCTGTTTTTT. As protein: CASSQVGGYTGELFF.

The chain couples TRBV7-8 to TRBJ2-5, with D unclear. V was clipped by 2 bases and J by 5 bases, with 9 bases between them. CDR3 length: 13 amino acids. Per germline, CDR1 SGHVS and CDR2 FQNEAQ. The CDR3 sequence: CASSLRVRETQYF. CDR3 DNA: TGTGCCAGCAGCTTACGGGTACGGGAGACCCAGTACTTC.

CDR3 nucleotides: TGCGCCAGCAGCCCCGGGGTGTTAGGAGAGACCCAGTACTTC. It specifies CASSPGVLGETQYF. The chain couples TRBV5-1 to TRBJ2-5; D might be TRBD2 (5 bases). The germline V and J ends were trimmed by 4 bases and 4 bases, with 14 bases remaining between them. CDR1 SGHRS and CDR2 YFSETQ come from the germline V gene. This CDR3 is built from 14 residues.

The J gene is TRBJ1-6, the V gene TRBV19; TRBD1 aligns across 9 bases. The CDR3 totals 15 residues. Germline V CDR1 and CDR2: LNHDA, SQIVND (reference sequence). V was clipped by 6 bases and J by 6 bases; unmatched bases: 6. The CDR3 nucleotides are TGTGCCAGTAGCGACAACAGGGGGCCTAATTCACCCCTCCACTTT. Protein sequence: CASSDNRGPNSPLHF.